The TCR beta chain under discussion was sequenced for a study of cytomegalovirus exposure and HLA in healthy donors. General study points: The study recorded 150 to 200 TCR beta chains that were cytomegalovirus-associated.

Using immunoSEQ multiplex PCR, the repertoire was profiled, and TCRdb retains in-frame clones only, with some absent. The data show around 94,000 clones, 85% to 95% seen once. Details on this clone: Its antigen is still unknown.

Germline V gives CDR1 SGDLS, CDR2 YYNGEE. The length of the CDR3 is 15 residues. J was trimmed by 7 bases and V by 3 bases; bases with no gene match: 8. This chain joins TRBV9 and TRBJ1-4; TRBD1 aligns across 8 bases. The sequence was collected from a woman aged 18-29 years in good health and CMV-seronegative. Source material: PBMCs. The CDR3 is CASSATGDRSEKLFF. The CDR3 bases are TGTGCCAGCAGCGCAACCGGGGACAGGAGTGAAAAACTGTTTTTT.